The entry below gives a single T cell receptor beta chain sequence along with its context. V shed 1 base and J shed 7 bases, with 15 bases lying between them. Germline V gene lookup returns CDR1 SGHRS and CDR2 YFSETQ. There are 15 residues in the CDR3. This sample was taken from a study of shared clonotypes between healthy human individuals. Clones were sequenced by immunoSEQ multiplex PCR, and TCRdb holds only the in-frame ones, with some missing. The data show more than 1,200,000 clones, 98% seen once. All participating donors were Caucasian adults from Nashville, Tennessee. The chain links TRBV5-1 to TRBJ2-1, with TRBD2 as a possible D gene (6 bases). The clonotype comes from a young man in good health. Sequencing input: naive CD4+ T cells sorted from blood. This sample's subset: CD45RA+ positively selected. DNA of the CDR3: TGCGCCAGCAGCTTGTCGGGGACTCTGGGGAATGAGCAGTTCTTC. The encoded protein is CASSLSGTLGNEQFF. Together with reference TRBV5-1 and TRBJ2-1, the CDR3 gives the full variable domain: KAGVTQTPRYLIKTRGQQVTLSCSPISGHRSVSWYQQTPGQGLQFLFEYFSETQRNKGNFPGRFSGRQFSNSRSEMNVSTLELGDSALYLCASSLSGTLGNEQFFGPGTRLTVL.